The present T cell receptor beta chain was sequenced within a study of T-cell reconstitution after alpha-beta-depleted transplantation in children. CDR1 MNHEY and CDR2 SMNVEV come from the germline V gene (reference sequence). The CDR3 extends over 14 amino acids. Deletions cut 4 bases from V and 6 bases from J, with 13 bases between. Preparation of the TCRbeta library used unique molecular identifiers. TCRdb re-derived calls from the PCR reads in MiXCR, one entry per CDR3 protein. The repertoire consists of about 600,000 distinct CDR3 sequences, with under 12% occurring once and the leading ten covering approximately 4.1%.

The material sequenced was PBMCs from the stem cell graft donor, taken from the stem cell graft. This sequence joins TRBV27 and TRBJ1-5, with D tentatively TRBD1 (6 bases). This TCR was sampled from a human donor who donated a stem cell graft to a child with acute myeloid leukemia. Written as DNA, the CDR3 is TGTGCCAGCAGTTACAAGCAGGGGAGTCAGCCCCAGCATTTT. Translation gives CASSYKQGSQPQHF.